This T cell receptor beta chain was recovered during a study of Graves' ophthalmopathy and Graves' hyperthyroidism. Whole-study context: There was a collection of peripheral blood at initial diagnosis, before any treatment. Study results and caveats: Blood also harbored most expanded thyroid clonotypes above 0.001 frequency.

TCR beta CDR3 amplification used RNA transcripts. Following a first-round RT-PCR that used HTBI primers, a second-round multiplex PCR was carried out. Each CDR3 protein gets one entry after TCRdb re-called the multiplex PCR reads with MiXCR. The sample carries about 700,000 distinct CDR3 sequences, about 41% recorded once. There are many counts of this clonotype. Its antigen remains unknown. Trimming cost V 2 bases and J 7 bases, with 11 bases left between them. CDR1 is MGHDK, CDR2 SYGVNS, per germline. The CDR3 spans 13 residues. The study enrolled ophthalmopathy donors with moderate-to-severe activity, CAS ≥3, NOSPECS ≥4 and duration under 3 months. Other autoimmune diseases, uncontrolled infections, pregnancy and lactation each led to patient exclusion.

The chain carries TRBV25-1 and TRBJ1-1; D is possibly TRBD1 (5 bases). Sequenced material: peripheral blood. The sequence came from an adult man with Graves' ophthalmopathy. The CDR3 reads CASSETQRGEAFF. The CDR3 DNA follows: TGTGCCAGCAGTGAAACACAGAGGGGTGAAGCTTTCTTT.